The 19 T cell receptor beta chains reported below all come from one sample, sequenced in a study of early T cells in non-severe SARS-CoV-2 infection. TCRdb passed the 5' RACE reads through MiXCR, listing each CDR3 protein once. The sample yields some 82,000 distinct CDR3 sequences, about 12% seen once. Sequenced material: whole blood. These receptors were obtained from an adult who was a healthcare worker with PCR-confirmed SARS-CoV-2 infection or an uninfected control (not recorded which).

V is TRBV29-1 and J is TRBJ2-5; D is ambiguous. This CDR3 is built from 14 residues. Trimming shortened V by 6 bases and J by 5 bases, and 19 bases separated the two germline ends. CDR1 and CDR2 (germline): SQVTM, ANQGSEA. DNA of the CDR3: TGCAGCGTCTTAGCAGTAGGGTCCTGGGAGACCCAGTACTTC. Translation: CSVLAVGSWETQYF.

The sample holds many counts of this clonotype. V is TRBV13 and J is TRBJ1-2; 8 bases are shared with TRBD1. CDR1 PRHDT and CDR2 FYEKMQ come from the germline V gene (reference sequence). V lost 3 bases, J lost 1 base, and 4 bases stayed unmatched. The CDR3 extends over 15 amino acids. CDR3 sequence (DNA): TGTGCCAGCAGCTTGGGGACAGGAGATAACTATGGCTACACCTTC. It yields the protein CASSLGTGDNYGYTF. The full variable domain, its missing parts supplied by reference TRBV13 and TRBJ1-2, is AAGVIQSPRHLIKEKRETATLKCYPIPRHDTVYWYQQGPGQDPQFLISFYEKMQSDKGSIPDRFSAQQFSDYHSELNMSSLELGDSALYFCASSLGTGDNYGYTFGSGTRLTVV.

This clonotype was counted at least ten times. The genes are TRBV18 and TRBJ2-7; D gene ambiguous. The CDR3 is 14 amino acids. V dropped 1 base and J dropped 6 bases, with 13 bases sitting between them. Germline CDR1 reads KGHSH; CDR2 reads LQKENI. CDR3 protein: CASSPLQVLGEQYF. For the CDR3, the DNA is TGTGCCAGCTCACCACTTCAGGTATTGGGCGAGCAGTACTTC. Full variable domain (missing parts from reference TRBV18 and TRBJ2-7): NAGVMQNPRHLVRRRGQEARLRCSPMKGHSHVYWYRQLPEEGLKFMVYLQKENIIDESGMPKERFSAEFPKEGPSILRIQQVVRGDSAAYFCASSPLQVLGEQYFGPGTRLTVT.

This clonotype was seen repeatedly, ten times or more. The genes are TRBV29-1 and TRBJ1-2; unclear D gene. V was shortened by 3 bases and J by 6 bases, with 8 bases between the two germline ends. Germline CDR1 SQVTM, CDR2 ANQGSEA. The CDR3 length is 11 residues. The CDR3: CSVDMSNGYTF. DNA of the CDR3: TGCAGCGTTGATATGAGTAATGGCTACACCTTC.

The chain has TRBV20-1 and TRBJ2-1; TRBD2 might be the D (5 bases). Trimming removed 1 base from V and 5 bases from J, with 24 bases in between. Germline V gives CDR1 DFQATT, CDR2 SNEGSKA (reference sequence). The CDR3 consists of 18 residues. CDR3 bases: TGCAGTGCTAGAGGGACGGAGGTGGGCGGTTCTTTCCACAATGAGCAGTTCTTC. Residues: CSARGTEVGGSFHNEQFF.

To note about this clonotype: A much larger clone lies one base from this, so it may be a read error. CDR3 loop: CTSSEAGTSYEQYF. The DNA for the CDR3 is TGTACCAGCAGTGAAGCAGGGACCTCCTACGAGCAGTACTTC. The chain uses TRBV25-1 and TRBJ2-7; D is possibly TRBD1 or TRBD2 (5 bases each). The germline V gene has CDR1 MGHDK and CDR2 SYGVNS. CDR3 length equals 14 residues.

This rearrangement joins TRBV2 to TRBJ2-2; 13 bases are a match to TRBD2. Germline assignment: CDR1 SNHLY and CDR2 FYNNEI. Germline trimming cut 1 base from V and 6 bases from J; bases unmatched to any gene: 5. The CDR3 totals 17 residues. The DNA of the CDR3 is TGTGCCAGCAGTGAAGGCTGGACTAGCGGGAGCTCCGGGGAGCTGTTTTTT. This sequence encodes CASSEGWTSGSSGELFF. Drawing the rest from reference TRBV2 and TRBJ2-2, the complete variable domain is EPEVTQTPSHQVTQMGQEVILRCVPISNHLYFYWYRQILGQKVEFLVSFYNNEISEKSEIFDDQFSVERPDGSNFTLKIRSTKLEDSAMYFCASSEGWTSGSSGELFFGEGSRLTVL.

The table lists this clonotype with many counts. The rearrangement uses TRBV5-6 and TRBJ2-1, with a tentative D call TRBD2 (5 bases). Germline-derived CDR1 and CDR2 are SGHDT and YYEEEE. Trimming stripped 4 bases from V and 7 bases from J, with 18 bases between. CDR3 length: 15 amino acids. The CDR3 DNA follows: TGTGCCAGCAGCCAACCGCTGAGGGTTGGAAATGAGCAGTTCTTC. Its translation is CASSQPLRVGNEQFF.

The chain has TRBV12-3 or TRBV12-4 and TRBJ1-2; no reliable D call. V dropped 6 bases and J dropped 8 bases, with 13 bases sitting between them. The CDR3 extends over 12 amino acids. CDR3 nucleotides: TGTGCCAGCAGCCTGGAGGCCCTGGGCTACACCTTC. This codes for CASSLEALGYTF.

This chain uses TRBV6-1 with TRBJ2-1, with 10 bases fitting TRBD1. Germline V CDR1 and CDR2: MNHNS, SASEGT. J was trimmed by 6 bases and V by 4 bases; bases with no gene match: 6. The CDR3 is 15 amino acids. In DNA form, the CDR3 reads TGTGCCAGCAGTGTGAGGGACAGGGGAGGCAATGAGCAGTTCTTC. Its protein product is CASSVRDRGGNEQFF.

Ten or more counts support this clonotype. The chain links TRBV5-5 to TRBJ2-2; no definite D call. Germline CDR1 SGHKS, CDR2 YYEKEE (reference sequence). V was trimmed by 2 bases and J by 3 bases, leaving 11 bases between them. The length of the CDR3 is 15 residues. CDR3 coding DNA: TGTGCCAGCAGCTTAACAGCAGGATACACCGGGGAGCTGTTTTTT. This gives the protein CASSLTAGYTGELFF.

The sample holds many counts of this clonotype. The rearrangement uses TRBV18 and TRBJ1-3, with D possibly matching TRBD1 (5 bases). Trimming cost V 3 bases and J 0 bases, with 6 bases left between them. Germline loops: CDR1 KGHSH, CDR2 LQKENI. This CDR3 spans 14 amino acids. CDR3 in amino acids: CASSPDISGNTIYF. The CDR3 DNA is TGTGCCAGCTCACCGGACATCTCTGGAAACACCATATATTTT.

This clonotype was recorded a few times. The DNA of the CDR3 is TGTGCCTGGAGTCCCTTTAGGAAGTACCAAGAGACCCAGTACTTC. Amino acids: CAWSPFRKYQETQYF. The chain is built from TRBV30 and TRBJ2-5, with D unclear. V was cut by 2 bases and J by 0 bases, with 13 bases left in between. The V gene's germline CDR1 is GTSNPN and CDR2 SVGIG (reference sequence). The CDR3 consists of 15 residues.

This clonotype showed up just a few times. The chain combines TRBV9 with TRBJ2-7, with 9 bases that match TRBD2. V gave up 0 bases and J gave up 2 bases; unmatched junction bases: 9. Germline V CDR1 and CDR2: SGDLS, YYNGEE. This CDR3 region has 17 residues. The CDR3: CASSVACWVAGAYEQYF. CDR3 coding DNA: TGTGCCAGCAGCGTAGCTTGTTGGGTAGCGGGGGCCTACGAGCAGTACTTC. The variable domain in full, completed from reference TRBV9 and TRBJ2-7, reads DSGVTQTPKHLITATGQRVTLRCSPRSGDLSVYWYQQSLDQGLQFLIQYYNGEERAKGNILERFSAQQFPDLHSELNLSSLELGDSALYFCASSVACWVAGAYEQYFGPGTRLTVT.

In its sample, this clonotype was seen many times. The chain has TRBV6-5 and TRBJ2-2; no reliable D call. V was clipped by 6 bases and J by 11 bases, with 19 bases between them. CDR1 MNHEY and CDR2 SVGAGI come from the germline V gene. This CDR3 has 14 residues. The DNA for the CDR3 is TGTGCCAGCAGATCCCCAGGTTCTCAGGTCGAGCTGTTTTTT. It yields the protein CASRSPGSQVELFF.

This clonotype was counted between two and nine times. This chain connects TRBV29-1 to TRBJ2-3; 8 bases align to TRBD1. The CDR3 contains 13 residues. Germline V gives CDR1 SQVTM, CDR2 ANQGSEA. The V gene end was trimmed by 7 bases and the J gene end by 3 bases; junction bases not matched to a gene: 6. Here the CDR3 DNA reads TGCAGCGGCCAGGGGGCAAGTACAGATACGCAGTATTTT. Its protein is CSGQGASTDTQYF.

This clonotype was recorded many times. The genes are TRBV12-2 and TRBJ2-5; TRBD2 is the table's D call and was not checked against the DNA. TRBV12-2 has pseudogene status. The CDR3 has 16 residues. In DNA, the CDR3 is TGTGCAAGTCGCTCGGGCCGGACTAGCGGAAAAGAGACCCAGTACTTC. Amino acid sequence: CASRSGRTSGKETQYF.

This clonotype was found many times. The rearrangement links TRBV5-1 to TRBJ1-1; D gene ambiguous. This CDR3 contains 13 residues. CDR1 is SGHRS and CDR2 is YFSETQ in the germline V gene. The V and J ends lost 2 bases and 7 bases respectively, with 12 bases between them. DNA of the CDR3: TGCGCCAGCAGCTTCCTCGACGGGTATGAAGCTTTCTTT. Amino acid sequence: CASSFLDGYEAFF.

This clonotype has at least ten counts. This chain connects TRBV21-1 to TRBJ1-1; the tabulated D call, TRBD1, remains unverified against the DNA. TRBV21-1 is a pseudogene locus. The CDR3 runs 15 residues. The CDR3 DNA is TGTGCCAGCAGCCACACCAGGGGTCCGAACACTGAAGCTTTCTTT. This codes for CASSHTRGPNTEAFF.